These T cell receptor beta chains were read from a single sample in a study of control samples from healthy donors and cancer patients. TCRdb's copy holds only in-frame clones and misses some; the assay was immunoSEQ multiplex PCR. Of some 120,000 clones in the sample, roughly nine tenths were seen once. Input material: blood. The source of these receptors is a man younger than 35 in good health. Both conserved end residues are part of each CDR3. A D gene is named only where the DNA matches it firmly. Only part of the rows carry a size: once, few, many, or a class if the clone is expanded.

NA NA TRBJ2-2 TRBV5-1 TGCGCCAGCAGCTTGGAGGCAGTGGGGGCCGGGGAGCTGTTTTTT CASSLEAVGAGELFF
TRBD1 NA TRBJ1-2 TRBV10-3 TGTGCCATCAGTGAGTCTGGAGCGGGACAGGGTTTCGGCTACACCTTC CAISESGAGQGFGYTF
TRBD1 NA TRBJ1-2 TRBV7-9 TGTGCCAGCAGCCCACGGGACAGGGGAGAGGACTATGGCTACACCTTC CASSPRDRGEDYGYTF
TRBD1 NA TRBJ1-6 TRBV20-1 TGCAGTGCTAGTGGACAGGGTAATTCACCCCTCCACTTT CSASGQGNSPLHF
NA once TRBJ2-7 TRBV6-5 TGTGCCAGCAGCCAAGAGGGTGGTTACGAGCAGTACTTC CASSQEGGYEQYF
NA NA TRBJ2-7 TRBV19 TGTGCCAGTAGTCCCCCAGGGGCGAACTACGAGCAGTACTTC CASSPPGANYEQYF
NA NA TRBJ2-1 TRBV7-9 TGTGCCAGCAGCTTAGAAGCACAGGGCAATGAGCAGTTCTTC CASSLEAQGNEQFF
NA NA TRBJ2-2 TRBV6-5 TGTGCCAGCAGCCGACTCCGCAGATATACCGGGGAGCTGTTTTTT CASSRLRRYTGELFF
NA once TRBJ1-3 TRBV30 TGTGCCTGGAGTGTAAAGCCCGCCGGAAACACCATATATTTT CAWSVKPAGNTIYF
NA NA TRBJ2-3 TRBV10-3 TGTGCTATCAGTGAGTTTCCGAGACAGAACACAGATACGCAGTATTTT CAISEFPRQNTDTQYF